This TCR beta chain was captured in a study of T cell responses to AZD1222 COVID-19 vaccine (dated by TCRdb to about 2021). At the level of the whole study: Because spike-specific TCR depth and breadth did not differ between the two schedules, AZD1222 recipients who got a second dose at roughly 4 weeks were pooled with those who got a second dose at roughly 12 weeks. Trial participants were enrolled into age subgroups of 18-55, 56-69 and 70-plus years, which contained 148, 28 and 57 TCR-sequenced participants, respectively. A total of around 240 trial participants underwent TCR sequencing, of whom approximately 210 received two doses of AZD1222 and 26 received two doses of the MenACWY control vaccine. The full study reports these points: Vaccine-associated CD4 TCRs spanned the whole spike protein, with dominant responses in regions 160-218 and 743-854. Reportedly, close to half of the unique spike-specific TCRs recognized epitopes lying outside the regions that are mutated in the B.1.351 and B.1.1.7 variants. After two AZD1222 doses, both the breadth and the depth of spike-specific TCRs were significantly higher than at day 0 and than in MenACWY recipients. Because no samples from the day 14 peak response were available, repertoires could be characterized only after the peak T cell response. Participants were mostly white British, with more females than males. The authors suggested clonal diversity may have been underestimated. In the small 56-69-year group, the increase in depth fell short of significance, most likely because of low power. Conclusions about previously exposed vaccinees were limited because only a handful of AZD1222 recipients were SARS-CoV-2 seropositive at baseline.

The intended sense of this specimen's time point label: baseline before first vaccination. The vaccinee samples were drawn from two UK trials, COV001 and COV002, one of which was a single-blind randomized controlled phase 2/3 trial testing AZD1222 (ChAdOx1 nCoV-19) in healthy adults. For TCRbeta chain sequencing, PBMC samples were collected from trial participants at day 0 and at day 28 after the second dose. Spanning cysteine to phenylalanine, the CDR3 consists of 17 amino acids. The read is trimmed to its CDR3 DNA, 51 bases read in frame from base 1. The germline V gene (reference sequence) gives CDR1 as SGHKS and CDR2 as YYEKEE. V is pruned by 2 bases and J by 9 bases, leaving 15 bases of the junction without a gene match. As to this clone: There is no known antigen for this receptor. The input lacks base qualities; no much larger clone sits a single base away.

The CDR3 regions of human TCRbeta chains were subjected to immunosequencing. In the source study's methods: Repertoire TCRs were checked for matches against a reference library of SARS-CoV-2-specific TCRs that had been generated using the MIRA antigen-specificity platform. Breadth meant the fraction of unique TCRs that were SARS-CoV-2-associated, whereas depth meant the fraction of total T cells that were SARS-CoV-2-associated. Using the MIRA data, each spike-specific TCR was assigned both to the spike region to which the TCR was reactive and to a CD4 or CD8 class. Log10-transformed breadth and depth values were compared by one-way ANOVA with Sidak's multiple comparisons tests. Sourced from immuneACCESS, this table was stored by TCRdb with only in-frame sequences that have V and J called. A share of the clones is absent; for the studies checked, an unresolved V gene accounts for under half, and the remainder has no known explanation. That table furnishes V, J and clone size, whereas the DNA furnished D and trimming. Present in this sample are about 110,000 clones, just under 95% of which were seen just once. The ten most abundant clones make up approximately 8% of the sample.

This TCR derives from an adult in good health. This chain joins TRBV5-5 to TRBJ2-3; 10 nucleotides in the junction match TRBD1. This material consisted of peripheral blood, taken on day 0 of AZD1222 vaccination. The CDR3 region reads CASSFPGDRGGARTQYF. In nucleotides, the sequence is TGTGCCAGCAGCTTCCCAGGGGACAGGGGTGGGGCAAGAACGCAGTATTTT.